The present T cell receptor (beta chain) was sequenced within a study of preoperative IRX-2 immunotherapy in early breast cancer. Germline assignment: CDR1 SGHNT and CDR2 YENEEA. The CDR3 length is 15 residues. Deletions cut 4 bases from V and 8 bases from J, with 17 bases between. Treatment here: preoperative locoregional IRX-2 cytokine immunotherapy. Samples came from a phase Ib trial of preoperative locoregional IRX-2 cytokine immunotherapy. Sequencing was performed with immunoSEQ multiplex PCR; in TCRdb, only in-frame clones are kept and a portion is missing. The table records around 25,000 clones, 65% to 85% of them present only once.

This TCR was sampled from a human donor with breast cancer. This chain joins TRBV11-3 and TRBJ1-4; D is undetermined. The sample here was lymph node tissue, taken before IRX-2 immunotherapy. In DNA form, the CDR3 reads TGTGCCAGCAGCTATGCAAGCACGCCTGGAGAAAAACTGTTTTTT. Its translation: CASSYASTPGEKLFF.